This T cell receptor beta chain emerged from a study of shared clonotypes between healthy human individuals. Memory CD4+ cells were the fraction left after CD45RA+ naive selection. Findings of the study overall: Richness estimates generally favored naive over memory subsets.

The V and J ends lost 7 bases and 5 bases, in that order; junction bases with no gene match: 11. Looked up from germline, CDR1 is SNHLY and CDR2 is FYNNEI. CDR3 length: 16 amino acids. A note on this clone: Its antigen is unidentified.

Sequencing was performed with immunoSEQ multiplex PCR; in TCRdb, only in-frame clones are kept and a portion is missing. The table shows 950,000 to 1,300,000 clones, with around 74% occurring only once. Material for sequencing was memory CD4+ T cells sorted from blood. Subset of the sample: CD45RA-negative fraction. This rearrangement joins TRBV2 to TRBJ2-7; 13 bases match TRBD2. This receptor was obtained from a man between 18 and 35 years old in good health. CDR3: CASTGRTSGRRDEQYF. CDR3 coding DNA: TGTGCCAGCACCGGCAGGACTAGCGGGAGAAGGGACGAGCAGTACTTC.